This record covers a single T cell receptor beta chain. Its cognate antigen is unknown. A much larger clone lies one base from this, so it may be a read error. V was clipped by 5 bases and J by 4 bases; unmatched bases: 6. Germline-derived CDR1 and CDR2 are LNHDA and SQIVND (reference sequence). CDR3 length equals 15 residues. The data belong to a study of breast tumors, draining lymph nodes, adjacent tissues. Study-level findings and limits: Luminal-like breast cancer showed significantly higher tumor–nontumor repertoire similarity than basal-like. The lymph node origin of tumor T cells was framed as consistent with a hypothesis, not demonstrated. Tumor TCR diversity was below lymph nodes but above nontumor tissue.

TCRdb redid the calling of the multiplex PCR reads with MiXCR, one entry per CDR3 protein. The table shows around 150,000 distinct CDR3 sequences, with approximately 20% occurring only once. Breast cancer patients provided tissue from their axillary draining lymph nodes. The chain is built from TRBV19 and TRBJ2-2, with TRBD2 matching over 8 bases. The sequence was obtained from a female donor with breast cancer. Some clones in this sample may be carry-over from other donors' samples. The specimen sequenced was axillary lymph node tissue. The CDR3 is CASSLLAASTGELFF. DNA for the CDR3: TGTGCCAGTAGTTTACTAGCGGCGAGCACCGGGGAGCTGTTTTTT.